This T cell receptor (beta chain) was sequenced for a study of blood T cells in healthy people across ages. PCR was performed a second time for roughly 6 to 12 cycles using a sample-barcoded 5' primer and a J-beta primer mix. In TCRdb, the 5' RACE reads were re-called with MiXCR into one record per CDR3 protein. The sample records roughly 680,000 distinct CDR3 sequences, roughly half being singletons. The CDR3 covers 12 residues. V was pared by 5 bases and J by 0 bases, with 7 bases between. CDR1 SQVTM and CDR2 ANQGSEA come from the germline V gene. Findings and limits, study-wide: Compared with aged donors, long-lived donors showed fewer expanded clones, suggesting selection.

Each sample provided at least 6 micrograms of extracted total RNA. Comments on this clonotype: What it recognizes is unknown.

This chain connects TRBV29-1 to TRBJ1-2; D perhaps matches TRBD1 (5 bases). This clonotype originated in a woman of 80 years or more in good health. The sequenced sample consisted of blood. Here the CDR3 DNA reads TGCAGCGTTCAGGGAACTAACTATGGCTACACCTTC. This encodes CSVQGTNYGYTF.